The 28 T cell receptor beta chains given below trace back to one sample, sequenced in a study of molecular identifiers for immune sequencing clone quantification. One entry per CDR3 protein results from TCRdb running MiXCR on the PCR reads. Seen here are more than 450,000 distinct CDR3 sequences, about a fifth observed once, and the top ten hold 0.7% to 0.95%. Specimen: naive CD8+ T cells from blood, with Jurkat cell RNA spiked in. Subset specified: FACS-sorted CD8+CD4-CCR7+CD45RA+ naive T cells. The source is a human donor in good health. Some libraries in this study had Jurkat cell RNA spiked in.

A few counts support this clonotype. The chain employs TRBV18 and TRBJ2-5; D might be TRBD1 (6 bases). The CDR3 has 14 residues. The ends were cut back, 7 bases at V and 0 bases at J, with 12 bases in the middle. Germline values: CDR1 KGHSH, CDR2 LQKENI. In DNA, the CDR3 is TGTGCCAGCTTGAGGGACACAAACCAAGAGACCCAGTACTTC. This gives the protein CASLRDTNQETQYF.

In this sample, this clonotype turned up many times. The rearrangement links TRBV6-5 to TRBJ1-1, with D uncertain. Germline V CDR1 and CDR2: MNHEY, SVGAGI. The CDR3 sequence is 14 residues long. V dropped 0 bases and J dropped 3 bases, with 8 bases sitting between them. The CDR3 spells CASSYSGADTEAFF. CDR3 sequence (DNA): TGTGCCAGCAGTTACTCTGGCGCGGACACTGAAGCTTTCTTT.

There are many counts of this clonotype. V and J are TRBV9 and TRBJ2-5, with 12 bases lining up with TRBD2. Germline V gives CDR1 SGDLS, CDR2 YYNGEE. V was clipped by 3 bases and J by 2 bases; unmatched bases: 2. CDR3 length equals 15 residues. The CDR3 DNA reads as TGTGCCAGCAGCGCCGGGACTAGCGGGCAAGAGACCCAGTACTTC. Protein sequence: CASSAGTSGQETQYF.

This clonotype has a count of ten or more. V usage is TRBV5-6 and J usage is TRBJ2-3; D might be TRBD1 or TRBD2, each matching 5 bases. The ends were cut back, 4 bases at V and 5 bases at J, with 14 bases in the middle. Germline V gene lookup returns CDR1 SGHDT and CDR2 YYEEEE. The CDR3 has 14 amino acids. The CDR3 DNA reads TGTGCCAGCAGCCCGACAGCGAGGGGAGATACGCAGTATTTT. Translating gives CASSPTARGDTQYF.

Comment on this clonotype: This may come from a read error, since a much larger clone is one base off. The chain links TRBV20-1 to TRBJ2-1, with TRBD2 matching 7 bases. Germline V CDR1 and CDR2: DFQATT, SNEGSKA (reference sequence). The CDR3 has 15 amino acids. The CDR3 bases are TGCAATGCTAGTGGAGGGAGGGCCCTCCTCAATGAGCAGTTCTTC. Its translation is CNASGGRALLNEQFF.

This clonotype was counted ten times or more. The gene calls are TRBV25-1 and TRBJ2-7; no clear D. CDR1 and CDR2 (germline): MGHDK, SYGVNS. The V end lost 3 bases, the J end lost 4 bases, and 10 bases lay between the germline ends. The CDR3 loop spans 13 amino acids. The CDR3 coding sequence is TGTGCCAGCAGTGAGCTTGGCCGGTACGAGCAGTACTTC. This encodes CASSELGRYEQYF.

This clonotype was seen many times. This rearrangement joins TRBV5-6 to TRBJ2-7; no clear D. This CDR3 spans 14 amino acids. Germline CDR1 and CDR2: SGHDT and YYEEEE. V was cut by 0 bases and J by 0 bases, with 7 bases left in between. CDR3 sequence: CASSLVESSYEQYF. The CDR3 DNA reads TGTGCCAGCAGCTTGGTCGAAAGCTCCTACGAGCAGTACTTC.

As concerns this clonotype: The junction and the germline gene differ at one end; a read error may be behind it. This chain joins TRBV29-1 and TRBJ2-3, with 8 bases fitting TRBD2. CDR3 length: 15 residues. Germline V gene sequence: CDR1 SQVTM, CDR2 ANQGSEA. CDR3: CSVVGVAGITDTRYF. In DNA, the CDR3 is TGCAGCGTTGTGGGCGTAGCGGGGATCACAGATACGCGGTATTTT.

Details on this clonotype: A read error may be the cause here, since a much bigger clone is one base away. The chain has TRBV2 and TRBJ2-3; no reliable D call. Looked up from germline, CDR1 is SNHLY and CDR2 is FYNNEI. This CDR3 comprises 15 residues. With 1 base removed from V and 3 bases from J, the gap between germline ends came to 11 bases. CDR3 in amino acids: CASSEESRLTDTQYF. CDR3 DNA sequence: TGTGCCAGCAGTGAAGAGTCCAGGTTGACAGATACGCAGTATTTT.

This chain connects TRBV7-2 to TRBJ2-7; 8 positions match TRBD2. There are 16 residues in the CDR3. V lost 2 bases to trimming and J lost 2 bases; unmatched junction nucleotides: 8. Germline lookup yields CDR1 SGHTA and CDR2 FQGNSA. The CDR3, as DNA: TGTGCCAGCAGCTTAAAGGGGCCGGGAGGGGCCTACGAGCAGTACTTC. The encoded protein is CASSLKGPGGAYEQYF.

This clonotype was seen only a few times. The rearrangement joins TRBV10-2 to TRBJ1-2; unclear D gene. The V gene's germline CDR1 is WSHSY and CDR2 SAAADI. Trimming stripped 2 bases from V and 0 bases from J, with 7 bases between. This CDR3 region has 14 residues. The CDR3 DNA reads TGCGCCAGCAGTGAGGTCAGAGCTAACTATGGCTACACCTTC. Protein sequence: CASSEVRANYGYTF.

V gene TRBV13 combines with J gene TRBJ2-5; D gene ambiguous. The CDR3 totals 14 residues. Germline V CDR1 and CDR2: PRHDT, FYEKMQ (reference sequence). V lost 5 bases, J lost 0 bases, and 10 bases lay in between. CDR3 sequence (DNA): TGTGCCAGCAGCCTTCAGTCTTACCAAGAGACCCAGTACTTC. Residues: CASSLQSYQETQYF.

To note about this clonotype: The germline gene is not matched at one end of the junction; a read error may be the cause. In DNA, the CDR3 is TGTGCCAGTTTTCCAGACAGAAGCTCTGGAAACGCCATATATTTT. Its protein is CASFPDRSSGNAIYF. The rearrangement uses TRBV19 and TRBJ1-3, with a tentative D call TRBD1 (5 bases). The germline gives CDR1 LNHDA, CDR2 SQIVND (reference sequence). This CDR3 has 15 residues.

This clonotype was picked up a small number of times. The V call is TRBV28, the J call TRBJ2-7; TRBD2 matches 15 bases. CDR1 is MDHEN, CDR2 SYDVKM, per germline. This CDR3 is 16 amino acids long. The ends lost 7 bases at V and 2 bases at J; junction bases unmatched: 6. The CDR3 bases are TGTGCCAGCAAGGGACTAGCGGGAGGCCACACCTACGAGCAGTACTTC. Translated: CASKGLAGGHTYEQYF.

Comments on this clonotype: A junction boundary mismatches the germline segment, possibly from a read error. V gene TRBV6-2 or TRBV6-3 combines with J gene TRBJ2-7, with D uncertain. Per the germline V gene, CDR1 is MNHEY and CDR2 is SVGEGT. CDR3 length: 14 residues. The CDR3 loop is CASSYRGLSYAQYF. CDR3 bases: TGTGCCAGCAGTTACAGAGGTCTCTCCTACGCGCAGTACTTC.

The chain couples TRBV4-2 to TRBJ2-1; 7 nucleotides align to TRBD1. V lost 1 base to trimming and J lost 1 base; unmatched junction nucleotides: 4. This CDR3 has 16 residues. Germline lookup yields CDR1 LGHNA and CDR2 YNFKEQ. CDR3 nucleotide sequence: TGTGCCAGCAGCCAAGTTGTGGGACAGTCCTACAATGAGCAGTTCTTC. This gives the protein CASSQVVGQSYNEQFF.

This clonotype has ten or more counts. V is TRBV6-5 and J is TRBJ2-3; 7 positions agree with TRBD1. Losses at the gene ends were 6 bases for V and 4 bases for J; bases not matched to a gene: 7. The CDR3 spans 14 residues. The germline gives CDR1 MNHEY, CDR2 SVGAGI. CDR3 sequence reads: CASSLGQEADTQYF. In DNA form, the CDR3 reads TGTGCCAGCAGCCTCGGACAGGAAGCAGATACGCAGTATTTT.

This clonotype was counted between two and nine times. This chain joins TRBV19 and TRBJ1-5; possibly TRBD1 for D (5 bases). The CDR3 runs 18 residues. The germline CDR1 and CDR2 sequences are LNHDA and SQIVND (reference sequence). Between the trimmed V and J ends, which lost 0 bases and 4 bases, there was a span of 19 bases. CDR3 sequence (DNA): TGTGCCAGTAGTATAGATTTAGGGGCAGGGAGAGGGAATCAGCCCCAGCATTTT. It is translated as CASSIDLGAGRGNQPQHF.

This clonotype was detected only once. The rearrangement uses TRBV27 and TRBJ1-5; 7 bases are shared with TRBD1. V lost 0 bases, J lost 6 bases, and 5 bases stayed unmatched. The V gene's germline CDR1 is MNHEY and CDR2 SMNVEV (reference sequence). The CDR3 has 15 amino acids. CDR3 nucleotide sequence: TGTGCCAGCAGTTTATCGAGGGGGCTCTCTCAGCCCCAGCATTTT. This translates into CASSLSRGLSQPQHF.

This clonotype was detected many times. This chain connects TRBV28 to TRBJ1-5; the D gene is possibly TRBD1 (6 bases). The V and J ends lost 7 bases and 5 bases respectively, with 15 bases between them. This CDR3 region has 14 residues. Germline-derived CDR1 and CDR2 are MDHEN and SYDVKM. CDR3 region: CASNRWGADQPQHF. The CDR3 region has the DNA TGTGCCAGCAACCGATGGGGGGCGGATCAGCCCCAGCATTTT.

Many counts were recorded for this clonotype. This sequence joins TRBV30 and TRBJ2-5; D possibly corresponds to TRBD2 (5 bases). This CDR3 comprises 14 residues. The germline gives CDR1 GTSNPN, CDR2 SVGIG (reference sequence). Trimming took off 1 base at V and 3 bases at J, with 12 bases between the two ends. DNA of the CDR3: TGTGCCTGGAGTGCCTGGACTGGGGAAGAGACCCAGTACTTC. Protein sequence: CAWSAWTGEETQYF.

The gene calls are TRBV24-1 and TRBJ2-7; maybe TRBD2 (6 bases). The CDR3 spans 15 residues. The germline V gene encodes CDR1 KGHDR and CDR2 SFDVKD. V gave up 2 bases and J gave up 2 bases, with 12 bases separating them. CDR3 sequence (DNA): TGTGCCACCAGTGATTCCACGGGACTCGCCTACGAGCAGTACTTC. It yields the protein CATSDSTGLAYEQYF.

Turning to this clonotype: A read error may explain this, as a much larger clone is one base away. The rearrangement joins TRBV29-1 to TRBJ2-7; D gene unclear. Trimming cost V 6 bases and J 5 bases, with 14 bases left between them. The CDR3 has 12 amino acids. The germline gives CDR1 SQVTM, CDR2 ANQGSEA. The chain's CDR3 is CSVVHVGNEQYF. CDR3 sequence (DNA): TGCAGCGTCGTCCATGTGGGGAACGAGCAGTACTTC.

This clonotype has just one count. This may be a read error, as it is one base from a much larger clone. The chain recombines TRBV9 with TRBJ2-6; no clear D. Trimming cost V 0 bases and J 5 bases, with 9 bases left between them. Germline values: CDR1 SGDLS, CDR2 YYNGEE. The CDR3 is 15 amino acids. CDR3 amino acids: CASSVAGSRANVLTF. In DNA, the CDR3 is TGTGCCAGCAGCGTAGCCGGTTCTAGGGCCAACGTCCTGACTTTC.

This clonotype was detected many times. The CDR3 DNA is TGCGCCAGCAGCCAAGATACAGATCCTAACTATGGCTACACCTTC. Amino acid sequence: CASSQDTDPNYGYTF. This chain uses TRBV4-1 with TRBJ1-2, with unresolved D. The V and J ends lost 0 bases and 0 bases respectively, with 8 bases between them. The CDR3 runs 15 residues. From germline, CDR1 is MGHRA and CDR2 YSYEKL.

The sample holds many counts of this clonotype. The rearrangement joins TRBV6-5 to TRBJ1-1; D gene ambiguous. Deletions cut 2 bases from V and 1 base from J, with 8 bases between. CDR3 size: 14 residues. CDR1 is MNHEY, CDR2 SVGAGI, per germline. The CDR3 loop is CASSYRFSNTEAFF. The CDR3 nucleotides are TGTGCCAGCAGTTACAGGTTCTCGAACACTGAAGCTTTCTTT.

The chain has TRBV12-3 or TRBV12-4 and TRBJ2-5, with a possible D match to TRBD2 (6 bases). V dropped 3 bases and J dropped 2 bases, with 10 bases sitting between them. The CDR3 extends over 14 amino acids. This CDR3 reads CASSFSSVQETQYF. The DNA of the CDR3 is TGTGCCAGCAGTTTTTCTAGCGTGCAAGAGACCCAGTACTTC.

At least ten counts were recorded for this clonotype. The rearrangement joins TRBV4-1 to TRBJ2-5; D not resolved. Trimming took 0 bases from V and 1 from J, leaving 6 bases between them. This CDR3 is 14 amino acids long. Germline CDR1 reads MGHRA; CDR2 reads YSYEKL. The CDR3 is CASSQDHLQETQYF. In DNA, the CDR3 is TGCGCCAGCAGCCAAGATCATCTCCAAGAGACCCAGTACTTC.